This TCR beta chain was recovered during a study of post-analysis software for immune sequencing data. Prepared libraries of TCR beta cDNA carried unique molecular identifiers. MiXCR, run by TCRdb on the PCR reads, gives a single entry per CDR3 protein. Of about 430,000 distinct CDR3 sequences detected, roughly 38% appear once; the ten largest clones hold less than 8%. The germline V gene encodes CDR1 SGHAT and CDR2 FQNNGV. V was pared by 5 bases and J by 5 bases, with 13 bases between. The CDR3 is 14 amino acids. As concerns this clonotype: Its antigen is unidentified.

Whole-study results and caveats: TRBV5-6, TRBV5-1 and TRBV20-1 were among five TRBV segments more frequent in patients than controls.

This sequence joins TRBV11-2 and TRBJ2-1, with TRBD1 as a possible D gene (6 bases). The receptor comes from a girl aged 2 to 9 with multiple sclerosis. The sample taken for sequencing was blood. As DNA, the CDR3 is TGTGCCAGCAGCCCTCGCCGGGACAACAATGAGCAGTTCTTC. This translates into CASSPRRDNNEQFF.